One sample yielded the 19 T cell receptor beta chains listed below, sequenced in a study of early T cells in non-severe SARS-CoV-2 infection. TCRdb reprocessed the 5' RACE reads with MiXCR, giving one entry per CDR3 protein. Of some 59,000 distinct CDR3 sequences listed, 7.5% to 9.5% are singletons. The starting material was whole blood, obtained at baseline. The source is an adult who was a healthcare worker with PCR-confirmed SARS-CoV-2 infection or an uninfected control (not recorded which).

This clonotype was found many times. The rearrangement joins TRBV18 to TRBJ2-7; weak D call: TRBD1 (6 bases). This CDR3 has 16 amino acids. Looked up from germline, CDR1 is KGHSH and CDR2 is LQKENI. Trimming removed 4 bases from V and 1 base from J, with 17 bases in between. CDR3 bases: TGTGCCAGCTCACTCCGGCTCCAACAGGGATCCTACGAGCAGTACTTC. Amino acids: CASSLRLQQGSYEQYF. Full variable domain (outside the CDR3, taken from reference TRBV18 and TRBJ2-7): NAGVMQNPRHLVRRRGQEARLRCSPMKGHSHVYWYRQLPEEGLKFMVYLQKENIIDESGMPKERFSAEFPKEGPSILRIQQVVRGDSAAYFCASSLRLQQGSYEQYFGPGTRLTVT.

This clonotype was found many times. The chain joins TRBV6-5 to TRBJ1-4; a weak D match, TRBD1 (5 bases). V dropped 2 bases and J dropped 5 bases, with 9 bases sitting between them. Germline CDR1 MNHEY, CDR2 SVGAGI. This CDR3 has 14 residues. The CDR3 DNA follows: TGTGCCAGCAGTTACAGGGGAGGAAATGAAAAACTGTTTTTT. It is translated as CASSYRGGNEKLFF.

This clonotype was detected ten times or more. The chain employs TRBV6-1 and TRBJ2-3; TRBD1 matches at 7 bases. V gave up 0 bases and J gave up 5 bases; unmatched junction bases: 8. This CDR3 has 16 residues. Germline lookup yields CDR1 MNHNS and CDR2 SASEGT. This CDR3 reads CASSEAPTGWGDTQYF. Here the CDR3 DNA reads TGTGCCAGCAGTGAAGCCCCGACAGGGTGGGGAGATACGCAGTATTTT.

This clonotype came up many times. In nucleotides, the CDR3 is TGTGCCAGCAGCCAAGGCGTGGCCACGAACACTGAAGCTTTCTTT. It codes for CASSQGVATNTEAFF. The chain is built from TRBV7-6 and TRBJ1-1; D is uncertain. Per the germline V gene, CDR1 is SGHVS and CDR2 is FNYEAQ. V lost 5 bases, J lost 1 base, and 14 bases lay in between. The CDR3 runs 15 residues.

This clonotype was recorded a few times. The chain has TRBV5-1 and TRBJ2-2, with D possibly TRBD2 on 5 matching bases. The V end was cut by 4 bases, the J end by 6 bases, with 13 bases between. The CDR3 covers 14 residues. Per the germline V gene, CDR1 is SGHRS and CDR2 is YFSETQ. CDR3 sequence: CASSGLMDPGELFF. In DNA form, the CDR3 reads TGCGCCAGCAGCGGACTGATGGATCCCGGGGAGCTGTTTTTT.

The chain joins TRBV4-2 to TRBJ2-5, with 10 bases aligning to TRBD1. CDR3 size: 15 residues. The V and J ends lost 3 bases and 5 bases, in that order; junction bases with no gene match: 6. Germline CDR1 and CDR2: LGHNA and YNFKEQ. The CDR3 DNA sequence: TGTGCCAGCAGCCAGGGAGACAGGGGGCGTGAGACCCAGTACTTC. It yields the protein CASSQGDRGRETQYF.

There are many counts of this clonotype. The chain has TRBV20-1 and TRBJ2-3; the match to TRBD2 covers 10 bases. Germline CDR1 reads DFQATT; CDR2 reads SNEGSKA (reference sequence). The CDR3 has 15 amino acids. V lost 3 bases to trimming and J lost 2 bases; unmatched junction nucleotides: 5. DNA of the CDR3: TGCAGTGCTAGCCGGACTAGCGGAGTCACAGATACGCAGTATTTT. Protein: CSASRTSGVTDTQYF.

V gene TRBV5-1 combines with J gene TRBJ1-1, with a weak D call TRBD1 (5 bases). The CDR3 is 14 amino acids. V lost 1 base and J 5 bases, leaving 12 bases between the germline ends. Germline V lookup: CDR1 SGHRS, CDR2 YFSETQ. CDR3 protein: CASSLHGEGTEAFF. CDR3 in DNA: TGCGCCAGCAGCTTGCACGGAGAGGGGACTGAAGCTTTCTTT. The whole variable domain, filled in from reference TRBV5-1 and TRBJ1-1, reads KAGVTQTPRYLIKTRGQQVTLSCSPISGHRSVSWYQQTPGQGLQFLFEYFSETQRNKGNFPGRFSGRQFSNSRSEMNVSTLELGDSALYLCASSLHGEGTEAFFGQGTRLTVV.

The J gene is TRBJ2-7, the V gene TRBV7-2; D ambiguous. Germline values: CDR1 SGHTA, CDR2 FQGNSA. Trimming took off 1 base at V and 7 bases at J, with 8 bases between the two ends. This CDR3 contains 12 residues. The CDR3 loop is CASSLGRREQYF. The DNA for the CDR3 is TGTGCCAGCAGCTTAGGCCGGCGGGAGCAGTACTTC.

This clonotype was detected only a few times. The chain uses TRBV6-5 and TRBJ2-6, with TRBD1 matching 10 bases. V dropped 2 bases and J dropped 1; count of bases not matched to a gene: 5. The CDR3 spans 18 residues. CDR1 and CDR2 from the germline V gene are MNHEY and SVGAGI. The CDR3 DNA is TGTGCCAGCAGTTACGCCGGACAGGGGGTTTCTGGGGCCAACGTCCTGACTTTC. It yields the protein CASSYAGQGVSGANVLTF.

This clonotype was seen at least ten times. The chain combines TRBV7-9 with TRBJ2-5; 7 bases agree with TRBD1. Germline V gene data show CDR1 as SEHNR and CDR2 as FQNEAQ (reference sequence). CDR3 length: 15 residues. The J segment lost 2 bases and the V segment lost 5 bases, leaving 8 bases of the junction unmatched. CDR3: CASSHKDREQETQYF. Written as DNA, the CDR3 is TGTGCCAGCAGCCATAAAGACAGGGAACAAGAGACCCAGTACTTC.

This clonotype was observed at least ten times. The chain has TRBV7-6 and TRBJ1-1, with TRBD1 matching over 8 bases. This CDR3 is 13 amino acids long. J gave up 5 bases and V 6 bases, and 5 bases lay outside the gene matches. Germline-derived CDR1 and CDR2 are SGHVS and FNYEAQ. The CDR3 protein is CASSSQGGTEAFF. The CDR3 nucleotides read TGTGCCAGCAGTTCACAGGGGGGGACTGAAGCTTTCTTT.

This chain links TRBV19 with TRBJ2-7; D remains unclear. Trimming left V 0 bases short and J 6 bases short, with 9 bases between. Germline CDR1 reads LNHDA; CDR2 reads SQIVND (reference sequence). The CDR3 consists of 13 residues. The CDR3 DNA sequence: TGTGCCAGTAGTATAGAACTCCCCGGCGAGCAGTACTTC. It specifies CASSIELPGEQYF.

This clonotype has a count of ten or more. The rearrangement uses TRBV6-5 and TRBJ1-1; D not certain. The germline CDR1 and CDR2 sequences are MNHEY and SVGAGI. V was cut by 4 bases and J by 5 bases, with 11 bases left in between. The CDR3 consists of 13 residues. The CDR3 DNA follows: TGTGCCAGCAGTTCCCCGGGAACAACTGAAGCTTTCTTT. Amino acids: CASSSPGTTEAFF.

The CDR3 coding sequence is TGTGCCAGCAGCCAAGCAGGGGATTATTGGGACACTGAAGCTTTCTTT. This gives the protein CASSQAGDYWDTEAFF. The chain recombines TRBV3-2 with TRBJ1-1; the table's D call of TRBD1 was not tested on the DNA. TRBV3-2 is a pseudogene segment. The CDR3 consists of 16 residues.

The CDR3 region is CASSSQGPISLNTEAFF. CDR3 in DNA: TGTGCCAGCAGCTCACAGGGCCCAATCTCTCTGAACACTGAAGCTTTCTTT. The V gene is TRBV7-2, the J gene TRBJ1-1; D might be TRBD1 (6 bases). The CDR3 is made up of 17 amino acids. V lost 4 bases, J lost 0 bases, and 18 bases lay in between. From germline, CDR1 is SGHTA and CDR2 FQGNSA.

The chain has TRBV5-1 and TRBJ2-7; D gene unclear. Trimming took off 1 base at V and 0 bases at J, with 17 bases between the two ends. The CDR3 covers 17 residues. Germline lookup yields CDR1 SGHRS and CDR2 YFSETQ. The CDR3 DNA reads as TGCGCCAGCAGCTTGAGTCTTCGGGCAGCCGGCTCCTACGAGCAGTACTTC. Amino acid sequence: CASSLSLRAAGSYEQYF.

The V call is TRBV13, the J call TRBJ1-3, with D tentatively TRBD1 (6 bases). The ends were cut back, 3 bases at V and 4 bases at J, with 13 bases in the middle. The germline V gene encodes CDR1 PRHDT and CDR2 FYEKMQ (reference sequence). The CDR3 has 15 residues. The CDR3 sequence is CASSFSQGGGNTIYF. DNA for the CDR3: TGTGCCAGCAGCTTCTCACAGGGAGGCGGAAACACCATATATTTT.

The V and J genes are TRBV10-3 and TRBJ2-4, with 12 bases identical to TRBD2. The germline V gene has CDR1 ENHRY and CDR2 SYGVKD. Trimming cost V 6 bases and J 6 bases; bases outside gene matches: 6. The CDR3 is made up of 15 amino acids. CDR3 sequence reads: CAISPSGRVGNIQYF. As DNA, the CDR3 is TGTGCCATCAGCCCTAGCGGGAGGGTAGGAAACATTCAGTACTTC.